These 32 T cell receptor beta chains share one sample of origin, sequenced in a study of beta chain features in type 1 diabetes. Expressed TCRB transcripts were sequenced because the entire RNA isolate underwent reverse transcription. The repertoire was sequenced with immunoSEQ multiplex PCR; TCRdb's copy has only in-frame clones and lacks some. The repertoire consists of about 160,000 clones, with about 10% occurring once and the leading ten covering roughly 0.72%. General study points: For Type 1 diabetes patients, all four CD4+ subsets carried TCRB CDR3s that were moderately but significantly shorter.

No cognate antigen is known for these TCRs. Sample: central memory CD4+ T cells from blood. These receptors came from a woman aged 25 to 39 with type 1 diabetes.

This chain uses TRBV4-1 with TRBJ1-5; no firm D call. Germline V gives CDR1 MGHRA, CDR2 YSYEKL. This CDR3 contains 13 residues. V gave up 0 bases and J gave up 6 bases, with 6 bases separating them. The DNA of the CDR3 is TGCGCCAGCAGCCAAGAACTTCGTCAGCCCCAGCATTTT. Its translation: CASSQELRQPQHF.

This clone was counted only a few times. The J gene is TRBJ2-7, the V gene TRBV5-1; a possible D gene is TRBD2 (5 bases). There are 16 residues in the CDR3. The V end was cut by 1 base, the J end by 0 bases, with 14 bases between. Germline lookup yields CDR1 SGHRS and CDR2 YFSETQ. In nucleotides, the CDR3 is TGCGCCAGCAGCTTGAGTCTAGCACTGAGCTCCTACGAGCAGTACTTC. Translating gives CASSLSLALSSYEQYF.

V and J are TRBV5-4 and TRBJ2-7; the D gene is possibly TRBD2 (5 bases). Trimming took 0 bases from V and 3 from J, leaving 13 bases between them. The CDR3 spans 15 residues. Germline-derived CDR1 and CDR2 are SGHNT and YYREEE (reference sequence). DNA for the CDR3: TGTGCCAGCAGCTTGGGTCTCTCGGGGAACTACGAGCAGTACTTC. This encodes CASSLGLSGNYEQYF.

This clone appeared a few times. The chain uses TRBV4-2 and TRBJ1-1; 10 positions agree with TRBD1. With 4 bases clipped from V and 7 bases from J, the junction kept 6 bases outside the gene matches. CDR1 LGHNA and CDR2 YNFKEQ come from the germline V gene. The CDR3 totals 14 residues. CDR3: CASSRDRGSVEAFF. In DNA, the CDR3 is TGTGCCAGCAGCCGGGACAGGGGCTCGGTTGAAGCTTTCTTT.

This clone was picked up a small number of times. The V gene is TRBV11-3, the J gene TRBJ1-1; D might be TRBD1 (5 bases). The germline gives CDR1 SGHNT, CDR2 YENEEA. This CDR3 has 14 residues. The germline V and J ends were trimmed by 5 bases and 7 bases, with 17 bases remaining between them. The CDR3 coding sequence is TGTGCCAGCAGCAGTTACCAGGGTCTGAGTGAAGCTTTCTTT. Translated, it gives CASSSYQGLSEAFF.

The V gene is TRBV5-1, the J gene TRBJ2-5; no firm D call. Germline V gene sequence: CDR1 SGHRS, CDR2 YFSETQ. V shed 8 bases and J shed 1 base, with 12 bases lying between them. The CDR3 is made up of 13 amino acids. As DNA, the CDR3 is TGCGCCAGTTGTGTAACAGTCCAAGAGACCCAGTACTTC. Translation gives CASCVTVQETQYF. The variable domain in full, completed from reference TRBV5-1 and TRBJ2-5, reads KAGVTQTPRYLIKTRGQQVTLSCSPISGHRSVSWYQQTPGQGLQFLFEYFSETQRNKGNFPGRFSGRQFSNSRSEMNVSTLELGDSALYLCASCVTVQETQYFGPGTRLLVL.

V usage is TRBV18 and J usage is TRBJ2-3; possibly TRBD2 for D (5 bases). The CDR3 extends over 15 amino acids. Germline V lookup: CDR1 KGHSH, CDR2 LQKENI. Trimming stripped 2 bases from V and 1 base from J, with 10 bases between. CDR3 in amino acids: CASSPAWGGTDTQYF. CDR3 sequence (DNA): TGTGCCAGCTCACCAGCCTGGGGAGGCACAGATACGCAGTATTTT.

The chain employs TRBV15 and TRBJ1-5; D not resolved. V was trimmed by 0 bases and J by 0 bases, leaving 6 bases between them. Germline lookup yields CDR1 LNHNV and CDR2 YYDKDF (reference sequence). The CDR3 sequence is 15 residues long. The CDR3: CATSRDTYSNQPQHF. The CDR3 nucleotides are TGTGCCACCAGCAGAGACACCTATAGCAATCAGCCCCAGCATTTT.

The rearrangement joins TRBV6-6 to TRBJ1-1; D perhaps matches TRBD1 (6 bases). CDR1 and CDR2 (germline): MNHNY, SVGAGI (reference sequence). Trimming shortened V by 6 bases and J by 0 bases, and 11 bases separated the two germline ends. This CDR3 contains 14 residues. Here the CDR3 reads CASSLQGMNTEAFF. CDR3 DNA: TGTGCCAGCAGCCTACAGGGAATGAACACTGAAGCTTTCTTT.

This clone was found a few times. The rearrangement links TRBV5-1 to TRBJ1-1; D is undetermined. Germline values: CDR1 SGHRS, CDR2 YFSETQ. With 3 bases removed from V and 1 base from J, the gap between germline ends came to 7 bases. The CDR3 loop spans 13 amino acids. The CDR3 bases are TGCGCCAGCAGCTCGGTGTCGAACACTGAAGCTTTCTTT. Protein sequence: CASSSVSNTEAFF.

This clone was detected a few times. The chain has TRBV27 and TRBJ1-1, with 10 bases identical to TRBD1. Germline CDR1 and CDR2: MNHEY and SMNVEV (reference sequence). The V segment lost 8 bases and the J segment 7 bases; nucleotides outside the gene matches: 7. This CDR3 contains 13 residues. CDR3 DNA sequence: TGTGCCAGCGCCCGACAGGGGGCGTTTGAAGCTTTCTTT. The encoded protein is CASARQGAFEAFF.

This chain links TRBV4-2 with TRBJ2-7; 12 nucleotides agree with TRBD2. This CDR3 spans 17 amino acids. Germline V lookup: CDR1 LGHNA, CDR2 YNFKEQ. Germline trimming cut 2 bases from V and 2 bases from J; bases unmatched to any gene: 7. The CDR3 bases are TGTGCCAGCAGCCAACCATCAAGACTAGCGGGAGCCTACGAGCAGTACTTC. Its translation: CASSQPSRLAGAYEQYF.

The J gene is TRBJ2-2, the V gene TRBV5-1; 7 bases fit TRBD2. There are 15 residues in the CDR3. CDR1 is SGHRS and CDR2 is YFSETQ in the germline V gene. Trimming at V came to 0 bases and at J to 3 bases, leaving 2 bases not matched to a gene. The CDR3 spells CASSLDRGDTGELFF. In DNA, the CDR3 is TGCGCCAGCAGCTTGGATCGGGGGGACACCGGGGAGCTGTTTTTT.

This chain links TRBV5-1 with TRBJ2-7; 11 positions match TRBD2. The J segment lost 2 bases and the V segment lost 4 bases, leaving 5 bases of the junction unmatched. The CDR3 runs 15 residues. Germline CDR1 reads SGHRS; CDR2 reads YFSETQ. CDR3 nucleotide sequence: TGCGCCAGCAGCGCCCGACTAGCGGGAACCTACGAGCAGTACTTC. It yields the protein CASSARLAGTYEQYF.

J is TRBJ2-7 and V is TRBV6-5; D ambiguous. Per germline, CDR1 MNHEY and CDR2 SVGAGI. V lost 5 bases to trimming and J lost 5 bases, with 10 bases between them. This CDR3 region has 12 residues. In DNA, the CDR3 is TGTGCCAGCAGTCCCAGAATAAACGAGCAGTACTTC. Its protein product is CASSPRINEQYF.

The V call is TRBV15, the J call TRBJ2-5; 7 bases match TRBD2. The germline gives CDR1 LNHNV, CDR2 YYDKDF (reference sequence). The CDR3 has 14 residues. J was trimmed by 2 bases and V by 8 bases; bases with no gene match: 8. The CDR3 loop is CATLNPSGQETQYF. CDR3 DNA: TGTGCCACCTTGAACCCTAGCGGACAAGAGACCCAGTACTTC.

The chain has TRBV29-1 and TRBJ2-7, with 8 bases fitting TRBD1. This CDR3 comprises 13 residues. Germline V lookup: CDR1 SQVTM, CDR2 ANQGSEA. J lost 3 bases, V lost 5 bases, and 6 bases had no gene match. The chain's CDR3 is CSVRTGTGYEQYF. DNA of the CDR3: TGCAGCGTTCGAACCGGGACAGGCTACGAGCAGTACTTC.

This clone was detected a few times. This chain joins TRBV20-1 and TRBJ2-1; 9 bases align to TRBD2. The J segment lost 5 bases and the V segment lost 7 bases, leaving 0 bases of the junction unmatched. The CDR3 loop spans 11 amino acids. Germline CDR1 is DFQATT and CDR2 is SNEGSKA (reference sequence). DNA for the CDR3: TGCAGTGTAGCGGGAGACAATGAGCAGTTCTTC. The encoded protein is CSVAGDNEQFF.

This chain uses TRBV7-9 with TRBJ2-7; 8 positions match TRBD1. There are 14 residues in the CDR3. Looked up from germline, CDR1 is SEHNR and CDR2 is FQNEAQ (reference sequence). Unmatched junction bases numbered 6, after V lost 6 bases and J lost 2 bases. DNA for the CDR3: TGTGCCAGCAGGGGGACAGGTCTTACCTACGAGCAGTACTTC. Translating gives CASRGTGLTYEQYF.

This clone was seen a handful of times. V usage is TRBV27 and J usage is TRBJ2-7; TRBD1 aligns across 9 bases. The germline V gene has CDR1 MNHEY and CDR2 SMNVEV (reference sequence). The V segment lost 6 bases and the J segment 5 bases; nucleotides outside the gene matches: 8. The length of the CDR3 is 14 residues. CDR3 sequence (DNA): TGTGCCAGCAGGGGACAGGGAGGTTCCAACGAGCAGTACTTC. It specifies CASRGQGGSNEQYF.

Of note for this clone: One end of the junction fails to match germline, which may point to a read error. The chain combines TRBV19 with TRBJ2-1; possibly TRBD2 for D (6 bases). The CDR3 is 13 amino acids. Per the germline V gene, CDR1 is LNHDA and CDR2 is SQIVND (reference sequence). The CDR3 loop reads CASSPSGAGSTVF. The CDR3 nucleotides read TGTGCCAGTAGCCCCTCGGGTGCCGGGAGCACGGTCTTC. The full variable domain, in which reference TRBV19 and TRBJ2-1 provide the parts outside the CDR3, is DGGITQSPKYLFRKEGQNVTLSCEQNLNHDAMYWYRQDPGQGLRLIYYSQIVNDFQKGDIAEGYSVSREKKESFPLTVTSAQKNPTAFYLCASSPSGAGSTVFGPGTRLTVL.

The sample holds a few counts of this clone. The chain carries TRBV2 and TRBJ1-2, with 9 nucleotides matching TRBD1. Trimming cost V 7 bases and J 1 base; bases outside gene matches: 4. This CDR3 region has 14 residues. CDR1 and CDR2 from the germline V gene are SNHLY and FYNNEI. The CDR3, as DNA: TGTGCCAGCAACAGACAGGGGGATAACTATGGCTACACCTTC. It codes for CASNRQGDNYGYTF.

The rearrangement uses TRBV28 and TRBJ2-3; D perhaps matches TRBD2 (6 bases). Germline loops: CDR1 MDHEN, CDR2 SYDVKM. There are 15 residues in the CDR3. Trimming removed 1 base from V and 6 bases from J, with 14 bases in between. The chain's CDR3 is CASSLSWGDGDTQYF. The CDR3 DNA sequence: TGTGCCAGCAGTTTATCATGGGGGGATGGGGATACGCAGTATTTT.

This clone was seen more than once but under ten times. The chain recombines TRBV10-3 with TRBJ2-5; 10 nucleotides match TRBD1. The J call may be mistaken, given a closer DNA end match to TRBJ2-7. The length of the CDR3 is 13 residues. From germline, CDR1 is ENHRY and CDR2 SYGVKD. This CDR3 is CAARQGAFGEQYF. For the CDR3, the DNA is TGTGCCGCGCGACAGGGGGCATTCGGCGAGCAGTACTTC.

This chain joins TRBV7-9 and TRBJ2-2; possibly TRBD2 for D (5 bases). The CDR3 runs 14 residues. Trimming left V 7 bases short and J 0 bases short, with 9 bases between. Germline values: CDR1 SEHNR, CDR2 FQNEAQ (reference sequence). CDR3 bases: TGTGCCAGCACGAAGCGGCCGAACACCGGGGAGCTGTTTTTT. Translation: CASTKRPNTGELFF.

The rearrangement joins TRBV28 to TRBJ2-6; tentatively, D is TRBD2 (6 bases). Trimming removed 6 bases at V and 0 bases at J, with 12 bases between. The germline CDR1 and CDR2 sequences are MDHEN and SYDVKM. CDR3 length: 16 residues. CDR3 coding DNA: TGTGCCAGCAGCTCGGGACTTGCCTCTGGGGCCAACGTCCTGACTTTC. Translated, it gives CASSSGLASGANVLTF.

This clone was recorded a few times. V is TRBV19 and J is TRBJ2-7; D possibly corresponds to TRBD1 (6 bases). CDR3 length: 13 amino acids. Germline V gives CDR1 LNHDA, CDR2 SQIVND (reference sequence). V was pared by 11 bases and J by 4 bases, with 18 bases between. Here the CDR3 reads CASSPGTTYEQYF. The CDR3 bases are TGTGCCTCTAGCCCCGGGACAACGTACGAGCAGTACTTC.

This chain uses TRBV10-3 with TRBJ2-1, with 7 bases identical to TRBD1. The germline CDR1 and CDR2 sequences are ENHRY and SYGVKD. The CDR3 covers 13 residues. Trimming cost V 4 bases and J 6 bases; bases outside gene matches: 3. CDR3 in amino acids: CAISGQGVNEQFF. The CDR3, as DNA: TGTGCCATCAGTGGGCAGGGGGTCAATGAGCAGTTCTTC.

The table lists this clone with a few counts. The genes are TRBV2 and TRBJ2-5; tentative D call: TRBD2 (5 bases). CDR3 length: 11 amino acids. V was cut by 8 bases and J by 4 bases, with 8 bases left in between. CDR1 and CDR2 from the germline V gene are SNHLY and FYNNEI. The CDR3 DNA reads TGTGCCAGCTTACTAGGAGAGACCCAGTACTTC. It is translated as CASLLGETQYF.

This clone appeared a few times. Other DNA sequences in the sample encode the same CDR3. The V gene is TRBV7-9, the J gene TRBJ1-4; perhaps TRBD1 as D (5 bases). Trimming stripped 2 bases from V and 7 bases from J, with 5 bases between. Per the germline V gene, CDR1 is SEHNR and CDR2 is FQNEAQ (reference sequence). This CDR3 is 12 amino acids long. The CDR3 loop reads CASSLQGEKLFF. The CDR3 DNA reads as TGTGCCAGCAGCTTACAGGGTGAAAAACTGTTTTTT.

The rearrangement links TRBV5-1 to TRBJ1-2, with D unresolved. Trimming left V 0 bases short and J 4 bases short, with 13 bases between. Germline V gene lookup returns CDR1 SGHRS and CDR2 YFSETQ. The CDR3 spans 15 residues. CDR3 residues: CASSLGQSRGYGYTF. The CDR3 bases are TGCGCCAGCAGCTTGGGGCAGAGCCGGGGCTATGGCTACACCTTC.

This clone was observed a few times. The chain couples TRBV28 to TRBJ1-4, with D possibly TRBD1 on 5 matching bases. The CDR3 is 15 amino acids. CDR1 MDHEN and CDR2 SYDVKM come from the germline V gene. The germline V and J ends were trimmed by 6 bases and 3 bases, with 14 bases remaining between them. The CDR3 nucleotides are TGTGCCAGCAGGACTCGGAGGGGAGCTAATGAAAAACTGTTTTTT. Translated: CASRTRRGANEKLFF.